The T cell receptor beta chain described here comes from a study of blood T cell repertoires in COVID-19. Study-level background: The samples span acute and convalescent COVID-19 from the United States, Italy and Spain.

Trimming at V came to 8 bases and at J to 6 bases, leaving 7 bases not matched to a gene. Germline lookup yields CDR1 MNHEY and CDR2 SVGAGI. The CDR3 is 13 residues long. Produced via immunoSEQ multiplex PCR; TCRdb's table is partial and in-frame only. This table has 200,000 to 250,000 clones, roughly nine tenths appearing once. The origin of this receptor is a woman aged 50 to 65 with acute or convalescent COVID-19. The sample taken for sequencing was peripheral blood. This rearrangement joins TRBV6-5 to TRBJ2-7, with TRBD2 identical over 10 bases. The DNA for the CDR3 is TGTGCCAGCTCCCTTGGACTAGCGGTCGAGCAGTACTTC. Its protein is CASSLGLAVEQYF.